Reported below is one T cell receptor beta chain. Its cognate antigen has yet to be identified. Base quality data are lacking; no much larger clone is found one base away. From V the trimming removes 3 bases and from J it removes 6 bases, while the gene matches leave 6 bases of the junction unaccounted for. Based on the germline V gene (reference sequence), the CDR1 and CDR2 sequences are LNHDA and SQIVND. The CDR3 runs 14 residues from the cysteine to the phenylalanine. CDR3 DNA is the only sequence kept; it has 42 bases, read in frame from the first base. To prepare the library, the immunoSEQ multiplex PCR assay was applied. The multiplex PCR relied on a mix of 60 forward primers for TCR Vbeta segments and 13 reverse primers for TCR Jbeta segments. The CDR3 region of rearranged TCR beta genes was amplified from genomic DNA with a multiplex PCR assay. The Illumina HiSeq System was used to sequence the amplified TCR beta libraries as 87-base-pair reads. Concerning the study's data processing: In a later analysis, some 80 million unique TCR beta chains were counted across the 500 to 850 repertoires, and roughly 10 million of these chains were shared by at least two donors. To remove PCR and sequencing errors, raw reads were error-corrected and collapsed into unique sequences using a nearest-neighbor algorithm that merged closely related sequences. Alignment of CDR3 sequences to IMGT reference sequences was used to assign V, D and J gene segments. Each retained sequence needed at least a six-nucleotide match to both a V gene segment and a J gene segment. Rearrangements were called productive when the CDR3 lacked stop codons and stayed in frame with V and J; all others were non-productive. Following IMGT convention, CDR3 was defined as the stretch from the second conserved V-encoded cysteine to the conserved J-encoded phenylalanine. The earlier analysis of 587 of the donors excluded sequences that lacked an unambiguous match to a single V gene segment. In an earlier analysis of 587 of the donors, V segments were called functional above 56.7% productive rearrangements and were called segregating when the between-donor standard deviation exceeded 5%. To diagnose cytomegalovirus status from the catalog of TCR beta chain sequences, a statistical classification framework was built. A later analysis assigned V and J genes by comparing TCR nucleotide sequences with IMGT/GENE-DB human TR gene sequences. In a later analysis, CDR3 sequences and most-parsimonious VDJ recombination scenarios were assigned using the TCRdist pipeline. In a later analysis, each TCR beta chain was defined by its CDR3 amino acid sequence together with its V-gene family, and reads lacking a unique V-gene family were excluded. In a later analysis, 450 to 600 highly shared, low-generation-probability nucleotide sequences were removed to address suspected cross-contamination and a sequencing artifact. In a later analysis, a clonal expansion index for each public chain was calculated from normalized within-repertoire ranks of inferred template counts. Generation probabilities in a later analysis came from a VDJ recombination model fitted to out-of-frame rearrangements, and those results were checked against IGoR. Hypergeometric tests were used in a later analysis to score TCR-TCR, TCR-HLA and TCR-CMV co-occurrence, with a repertoire-size bias correction applied to the TCR pairs. A later analysis estimated false discovery rates by permuting HLA or CMV assignments 20 times. In a later analysis, co-occurring TCRs were grouped using DBSCAN, with TCRdist sequence similarity added in when clustering inside HLA-allele-positive subsets. Repertoires with fewer than 30,000 or more than 120,000 public chains were left out of co-occurrence clustering, as were about 5 repertoires with anomalous nucleotide sharing. TCRdb mirrors the immuneACCESS table, restricted to in-frame sequences. Some clones are absent from its copies; in checked studies, under half trace to an unresolved V gene, and the reason for the others is unknown. Clonal size and the V and J genes are those of that table, whereas D and trimming came from the DNA. This sample holds about 80,000 clones; approximately 80% were observed only once. The ten largest account for roughly 25% of the sample.

The cohort was made up of under 800 healthy bone marrow donors. Cohort members were all nominally healthy when sampled, although unrecorded immune exposures were likely present. The donor was CMV seropositive and belonged to the group of 270 or so seropositive cohort members. A peripheral blood sample was provided by each donor, and peripheral blood mononuclear cells were used for TCR beta sequencing. Genomic DNA extraction from the blood cell samples was performed with the Qiagen DNeasy Blood Extraction Kit. The data originate from a study of cytomegalovirus exposure and HLA in healthy donors (dated by TCRdb to the late 2010s). Regarding the study in general: According to an earlier analysis of 587 of the donors, about 170 million T cells yielded some 110 million unique TCR beta sequences and approximately 280 Gb of sequence data. Of the roughly 430 genotyped donors, about 80% fell in the genetic ancestry cluster associated with self-reported Caucasian donors. The aim of the study was to test whether cataloging public T cell receptors could identify signatures of past pathogen exposure. An earlier analysis of 500 to 750 of the donors applied high-throughput TCR beta sequencing to assess whether each TCR beta V gene segment acted as functional or pseudogenic. Typing coverage varied by locus: about 629-630 donors for A, B, C, DRB1 and DQB1; roughly 500 for DQA1; over 600 for DPA1; 400 to 480 for DPB1. Class I and class II HLA loci were covered by the typing at four-digit resolution. The study profiled the T cell repertoires of hundreds of subjects by immunosequencing and related them to cytomegalovirus serostatus. In a later analysis, previously published TCR beta repertoires from about 640 donors were re-analyzed and high-resolution HLA genotyping was added so that TCR occurrence patterns could be studied. Rather than using new phenotypic data, the later analysis identified candidate immune exposures from TCR beta sequences and from how often those sequences occurred across donors. Among under 450 genotyped donors of the cohort, an average of roughly 240,000 unique TCR beta nucleotide sequences were sequenced per donor, approximately 20% of them non-productive. The study combined high-throughput TCR immunosequencing, statistical association of individual TCRs with disease status, and machine learning to predict cytomegalovirus infection status. All discovery cohort repertoires had been generated using a single sequencing platform. Alongside the repertoire data, information on donor age, sex, ethnicity and CMV serostatus was compiled. A handful of DR-DQ haplotypes were handled as single units for association and clustering because linkage in the cohort was strong. Genome-wide SNP genotypes for about 65% of the roughly 670 donors were used in a later genetic analysis, which treated that subset as a discovery cohort. Around 300 gigabases of sequencing data and roughly 90 million unique TCR sequences were included in an early release covering roughly 600 HLA-typed donors. A separate validation cohort of 100 to 150 different subjects was used in addition to the approximately 610-subject first cohort. On the study overall, not on this receptor specifically: In a later analysis, the rate of TCR association differed among HLA loci, with DRB1 alleles having the most associated TCRs and HLA-C alleles having the fewest. Most CMV-associated TCR beta chains appeared to be HLA-restricted in a later analysis, and the HLA associations seemed to be driven largely by CMV exposure. Specific HLA alleles were associated with about 17,000 TCR beta sequences at a false discovery rate of 0.05 in a later analysis. While some public TCRs were present in many individuals, most TCR sequences turned up only very rarely across donors. When HLA alleles, especially DR and DQ, strongly co-occurred, attributing TCR associations to individual alleles was difficult. Because counts were too low, 15 to 20 rarely observed V segments, including chromosome 9 orphons, were excluded from the earlier analysis of around 640 of the donors. Correlated functional status among segregating V segments might be attributable to linkage disequilibrium, but an unknown experimental factor could not be ruled out. HLA typing was unavailable for some donors at each locus, so association tests used only the typed subset. Several of the top co-occurrence clusters appeared to be linked to parvovirus B19, influenza, CMV and Epstein-Barr virus, according to a later analysis. An association between a missense DCLRE1C variant and V-gene and J-gene trimming of TCR beta chains was found in a later genetic analysis and replicated in an independent cohort. A cluster of highly shared sequence variants was judged likely to represent a technical artifact of the sequencing pipeline. Compared with the 666-donor mean, donors in an Asian-associated ancestry cluster had fewer N-insertions in productive TCRs, according to a later genetic analysis. The study gave a list of roughly 150 TCR beta chains associated with cytomegalovirus. A further reported finding was that TCR beta sequences accurately predicted the HLA-A and HLA-B alleles for most subjects in the first cohort. In vitro tests confirmed that a few of the cytomegalovirus-associated TCR beta chains recognize cytomegalovirus antigens. The only immune exposure information available for the cohort was CMV serostatus. Roughly uniform sequencing depth across donors was assumed in presence/absence analyses, although this assumption may not hold. In this cohort, only TCR beta chains were sequenced, and detectable features were limited by the absence of alpha or paired-chain data. According to the authors, the approach could potentially be generalized to other disease states and immunological phenotypes. The classifier was reported to diagnose cytomegalovirus status with high specificity and sensitivity in both the original cohort and the validation cohort. In an earlier analysis of around 600 of the donors, most TCR beta V segments were observed in productive rearrangements about 90% or about 30% of the time, broadly matching IMGT annotations. Because the 87-base-pair reads could not distinguish some IMGT-functional V segments, including TRBV6-2 and TRBV6-3, those segments were excluded. In a later analysis, HLA-associated TCR beta chains showed more clonal expansion and lower generation probabilities than non-associated chains that were equally common.

The receptor was isolated from a woman between 45 and 65 years old in good health and CMV-seropositive. This chain is built from TRBV19 and TRBJ1-2; 8 junctional bases match TRBD1. The sample comprised PBMCs. The CDR3 loop reads CASSITGGGDGYTF. At the DNA level, the sequence is TGTGCCAGTAGTATCACAGGGGGAGGGGATGGCTACACCTTC.